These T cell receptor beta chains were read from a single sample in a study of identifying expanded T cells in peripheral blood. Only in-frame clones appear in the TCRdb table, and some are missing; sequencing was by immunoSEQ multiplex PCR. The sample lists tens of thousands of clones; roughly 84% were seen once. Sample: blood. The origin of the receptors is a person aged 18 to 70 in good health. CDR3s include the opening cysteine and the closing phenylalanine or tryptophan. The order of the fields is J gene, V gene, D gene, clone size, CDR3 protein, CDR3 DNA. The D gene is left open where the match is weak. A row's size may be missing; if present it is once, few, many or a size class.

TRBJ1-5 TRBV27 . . CASSFGYSNSNQPQHF TGTGCCAGCAGTTTTGGTTACAGTAATAGCAATCAGCCCCAGCATTTT
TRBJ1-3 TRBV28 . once CASRSPGNTIYF TGTGCCAGTCGTAGCCCGGGAAACACCATATATTTT
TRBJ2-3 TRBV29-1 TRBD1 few CSVERTGPDTQYF TGCAGCGTTGAAAGGACAGGGCCAGATACGCAGTATTTT
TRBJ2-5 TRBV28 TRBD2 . CASSLSGGETQYF TGTGCCAGCAGTTTATCGGGAGGGGAGACCCAGTACTTC
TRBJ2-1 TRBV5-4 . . CASSLAVGANNEQFF TGTGCCAGCAGCTTGGCCGTCGGGGCCAACAATGAGCAGTTCTTC
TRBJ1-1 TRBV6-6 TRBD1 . CASSSRPGTGVFEAFF TGTGCCAGCAGTTCACGTCCCGGGACAGGGGTTTTTGAAGCTTTCTTT
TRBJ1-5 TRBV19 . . CASSTIQSNQPQHF TGTGCCAGTAGTACTATTCAGAGCAATCAGCCCCAGCATTTT
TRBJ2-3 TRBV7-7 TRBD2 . CASSLGTSGIDTQYF TGTGCTAGCAGCTTGGGGACTAGCGGGATAGATACGCAGTATTTT
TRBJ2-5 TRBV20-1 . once CSAGEEETQYF TGCAGTGCTGGGGAAGAAGAGACCCAGTACTTC
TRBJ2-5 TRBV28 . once CASSHGQTQYF TGTGCCAGCAGCCACGGACAGACCCAGTACTTC
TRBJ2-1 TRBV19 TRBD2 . CASSVIAGYNEQFF TGTGCCAGTAGTGTGATAGCGGGATACAATGAGCAGTTCTTC
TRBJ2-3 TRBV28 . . CASSVIGGDITDTQYF TGTGCCAGCAGTGTAATCGGGGGAGACATCACAGATACGCAGTATTTT
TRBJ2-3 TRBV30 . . CAWSLGGTDTQYF TGTGCCTGGAGTTTGGGGGGCACAGATACGCAGTATTTT
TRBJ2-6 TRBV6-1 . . CASSEEGSGANVLTF TGTGCCAGCAGTGAAGAGGGCTCTGGGGCCAACGTCCTGACTTTC
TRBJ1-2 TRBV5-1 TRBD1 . CASSFGTGGADYGYTF TGCGCCAGCAGCTTTGGGACAGGGGGCGCCGACTATGGCTACACCTTC
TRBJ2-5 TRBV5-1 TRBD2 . CASSAGGGETQYF TGCGCCAGCAGCGCGGGAGGGGGCGAGACCCAGTACTTC
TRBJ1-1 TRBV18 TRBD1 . CASSPPQGALSRYTEAFF TGTGCCAGCTCACCACCTCAGGGGGCGTTAAGTAGGTACACTGAAGCTTTCTTT
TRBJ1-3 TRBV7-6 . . CASSLAHGSGNTIYF TGTGCCAGCAGCTTAGCACACGGGTCTGGAAACACCATATATTTT
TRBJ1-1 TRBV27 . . CASSFPGAEAFF TGTGCCAGCAGTTTCCCAGGAGCTGAAGCTTTCTTT
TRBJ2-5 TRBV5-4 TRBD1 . CASSVDRGLKTQYF TGTGCCAGCAGCGTGGACAGGGGGCTGAAGACCCAGTACTTC
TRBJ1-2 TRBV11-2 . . CASSLDRGDGYTF TGTGCCAGCAGCTTAGATCGAGGGGATGGCTACACCTTC